These 28 T cell receptor beta chains share one sample of origin, sequenced in a study of cytomegalovirus exposure and HLA in healthy donors. 60 Vbeta and 13 Jbeta primers were used in PCR. The data were produced by immunoSEQ multiplex PCR, yet TCRdb's version contains in-frame clones alone and is incomplete. Here the sample spans about 140,000 clones, about 76% being singletons. Material: PBMCs. Receptor source: a female donor in good health and CMV-seronegative.

CDR3 nucleotide sequence: TGTGCCAGCAGTCACGCTAGACTAGCGGGAGGCAGCGAGCAGTTCTTC. It yields the protein CASSHARLAGGSEQFF. The chain couples TRBV5-8 to TRBJ2-1, with 13 bases identical to TRBD2. The ends lost 5 bases at V and 10 bases at J; junction bases unmatched: 12. The V gene's germline CDR1 is SGHTS and CDR2 YDEGEE. The CDR3 runs to 16 residues.

The chain joins TRBV30 to TRBJ2-7, with 10 positions matching TRBD1. V lost 3 bases, J lost 1 base, and 3 bases stayed unmatched. From germline, CDR1 is GTSNPN and CDR2 SVGIG (reference sequence). This CDR3 has 14 amino acids. The chain's CDR3 is CAWRGTGESYEQYF. Written as DNA, the CDR3 is TGTGCCTGGAGGGGGACAGGGGAATCCTACGAGCAGTACTTC.

The J gene is TRBJ1-2, the V gene TRBV5-6; a weak D match, TRBD1 (5 bases). CDR3 length: 15 residues. The V and J ends lost 3 bases and 4 bases respectively, with 16 bases between them. Germline V CDR1 and CDR2: SGHDT, YYEEEE. In DNA form, the CDR3 reads TGTGCCAGCAGCTCGGACAATGGATACATCTATGGCTACACCTTC. Encoded protein: CASSSDNGYIYGYTF.

The J gene is TRBJ1-3, the V gene TRBV19, with 7 bases that match TRBD1. The J segment lost 0 bases and the V segment lost 10 bases, leaving 3 bases of the junction unmatched. Germline-derived CDR1 and CDR2 are LNHDA and SQIVND (reference sequence). The CDR3 extends over 13 amino acids. The CDR3 loop reads CATGQTSGNTIYF. CDR3 nucleotide sequence: TGTGCCACGGGACAGACCTCTGGAAACACCATATATTTT.

This clone has a single count. V usage is TRBV10-3 and J usage is TRBJ2-2, with D uncertain. The germline CDR1 and CDR2 sequences are ENHRY and SYGVKD. V gave up 2 bases and J gave up 7 bases, with 11 bases separating them. This CDR3 has 14 amino acids. The CDR3 loop is CAISEPYKSGELFF. The CDR3 nucleotides read TGTGCCATCAGTGAGCCATACAAAAGCGGGGAGCTGTTTTTT.

The rearrangement joins TRBV7-8 to TRBJ2-1; possibly TRBD1 for D (6 bases). The V and J ends lost 6 bases and 4 bases respectively, with 10 bases between them. Germline-derived CDR1 and CDR2 are SGHVS and FQNEAQ. CDR3 length: 13 amino acids. This CDR3 is CASSTTGYNEQFF. For the CDR3, the DNA is TGTGCCAGCAGTACAACAGGGTACAATGAGCAGTTCTTC.

This clone was recorded once. The chain links TRBV28 to TRBJ2-7; D gene uncertain. V dropped 4 bases and J dropped 6 bases, with 7 bases sitting between them. The V gene's germline CDR1 is MDHEN and CDR2 SYDVKM. CDR3 length equals 11 residues. The CDR3 coding sequence is TGTGCCAGCAGTTCTTGGGCCGAGCAGTACTTC. Translating gives CASSSWAEQYF.

CDR3 residues: CASSAPGLAPSPSTDTQYF. The CDR3 DNA reads TGTGCCAGCAGTGCACCGGGACTAGCGCCAAGCCCAAGCACAGATACGCAGTATTTT. This chain joins TRBV6-1 and TRBJ2-3, with TRBD2 identical over 10 bases. The CDR3 runs 19 residues. The V and J ends lost 4 bases and 0 bases, in that order; junction bases with no gene match: 13. Germline assignment: CDR1 MNHNS and CDR2 SASEGT.

The chain employs TRBV27 and TRBJ2-7; D gene uncertain. Deletions cut 6 bases from V and 4 bases from J, with 25 bases between. Germline V gene lookup returns CDR1 MNHEY and CDR2 SMNVEV (reference sequence). This CDR3 has 17 amino acids. Written as DNA, the CDR3 is TGTGCCAGCAGCTTCCTACCGACCAGGCTCGGAAGTTACGAGCAGTACTTC. Translating gives CASSFLPTRLGSYEQYF.

The chain recombines TRBV6-1 with TRBJ1-6; D ambiguous. Germline V CDR1 and CDR2: MNHNS, SASEGT. V was trimmed by 4 bases and J by 6 bases, leaving 4 bases between them. The CDR3 sequence is 12 residues long. In DNA, the CDR3 is TGTGCCAGCAGTGGAGGTAATTCACCCCTCCACTTT. Protein product: CASSGGNSPLHF.

The chain links TRBV27 to TRBJ2-2, with a possible D match to TRBD2 (5 bases). The CDR3 is 12 amino acids. Looked up from germline, CDR1 is MNHEY and CDR2 is SMNVEV (reference sequence). V was shortened by 6 bases and J by 7 bases, with 9 bases between the two germline ends. The CDR3 DNA follows: TGTGCCAGCAGCATCCGGGGCGGGGAGCTGTTTTTT. Translation gives CASSIRGGELFF.

The chain carries TRBV7-2 and TRBJ2-7; 9 positions match TRBD2. Losses at the gene ends were 1 base for V and 6 bases for J; bases not matched to a gene: 7. This CDR3 is 15 amino acids long. CDR1 and CDR2 (germline): SGHTA, FQGNSA. The CDR3 region is CASSLGGGGAFEQYF. CDR3 nucleotide sequence: TGTGCCAGCAGCTTAGGAGGCGGGGGGGCTTTCGAGCAGTACTTC.

The gene calls are TRBV9 and TRBJ1-1, with 8 bases that match TRBD1. Germline V gene sequence: CDR1 SGDLS, CDR2 YYNGEE. Trimming at V came to 4 bases and at J to 4 bases, leaving 9 bases not matched to a gene. There are 15 residues in the CDR3. CDR3: CASSRRTGLGTEAFF. In nucleotides, the CDR3 is TGTGCCAGCAGCAGACGGACAGGGTTGGGCACTGAAGCTTTCTTT.

This clone was seen a single time. V usage is TRBV9 and J usage is TRBJ1-6; perhaps TRBD1 as D (5 bases). The CDR3 is 16 residues long. Trimming removed 0 bases at V and 3 bases at J, with 10 bases between. Germline V gene data show CDR1 as SGDLS and CDR2 as YYNGEE. CDR3 sequence: CASSVEQDVYNSPLHF. For the CDR3, the DNA is TGTGCCAGCAGCGTAGAACAGGACGTCTATAATTCACCCCTCCACTTT.

The chain combines TRBV4-2 with TRBJ1-2; no reliable D call. Germline CDR1 LGHNA, CDR2 YNFKEQ. V was pared by 0 bases and J by 5 bases, with 10 bases between. The CDR3 covers 14 residues. CDR3 DNA sequence: TGTGCCAGCAGCCAAGAGTCAGGCGATTATGGCTACACCTTC. Translated: CASSQESGDYGYTF.

The chain couples TRBV5-4 to TRBJ2-5; 9 bases fit TRBD2. The CDR3 length is 14 residues. Germline V CDR1 and CDR2: SGHNT, YYREEE (reference sequence). Trimming at V came to 4 bases and at J to 6 bases, leaving 7 bases not matched to a gene. The CDR3 nucleotides are TGTGCCAGCAGCCCGGGACTAGCTGATCAGACCCAGTACTTC. It yields the protein CASSPGLADQTQYF.

V is TRBV13 and J is TRBJ1-5; 9 positions match TRBD1. The trim removed 4 bases at V and 5 bases at J, leaving 9 bases unmatched. This CDR3 has 16 amino acids. The germline V gene encodes CDR1 PRHDT and CDR2 FYEKMQ (reference sequence). CDR3 residues: CASSSPDRDRDQPQHF. CDR3 sequence (DNA): TGTGCCAGCAGCTCCCCGGACCGGGACAGGGATCAGCCCCAGCATTTT.

This chain's CDR3 is CATSRGASTDTQYF. The CDR3 DNA is TGTGCCACCAGCAGAGGGGCTAGCACAGATACGCAGTATTTT. The rearrangement links TRBV15 to TRBJ2-3; the D is unclear. CDR3 length: 14 residues. Trimming pared 1 base from V and 0 bases from J, leaving 5 bases between. Germline CDR1 reads LNHNV; CDR2 reads YYDKDF (reference sequence).

A few counts support this clone. The V and J genes are TRBV5-5 and TRBJ2-1, with 7 positions matching TRBD1. With V trimmed by 2 bases and J by 8 bases, 13 bases remained unmatched. Germline V lookup: CDR1 SGHKS, CDR2 YYEKEE (reference sequence). The CDR3 is 16 residues long. The CDR3 coding sequence is TGTGCCAGCAGCTTTAAAAGGGGGCGTACGATCGATGAGCAGTTCTTC. This sequence encodes CASSFKRGRTIDEQFF.

The V and J genes are TRBV18 and TRBJ1-4; tentatively, D is TRBD1 (6 bases). From germline, CDR1 is KGHSH and CDR2 LQKENI. The CDR3 has 16 amino acids. The V and J ends lost 3 bases and 2 bases respectively, with 13 bases between them. The CDR3, as DNA: TGTGCCAGCTCACCCCAAACAGGGTTGACTAATGAAAAACTGTTTTTT. It is translated as CASSPQTGLTNEKLFF.

This clone was found once. The rearrangement uses TRBV27 and TRBJ2-7; maybe TRBD1 (5 bases). Germline V lookup: CDR1 MNHEY, CDR2 SMNVEV (reference sequence). The CDR3 contains 15 residues. V was clipped by 6 bases and J by 0 bases, with 15 bases between them. The CDR3 DNA sequence: TGTGCCAGCAGACTTAAGACAGAGATCTCCTACGAGCAGTACTTC. Translated, it gives CASRLKTEISYEQYF.

This clone appeared once. This sequence joins TRBV19 and TRBJ1-3; 8 nucleotides agree with TRBD1. The CDR3 contains 15 residues. Germline assignment: CDR1 LNHDA and CDR2 SQIVND (reference sequence). V lost 4 bases to trimming and J lost 4 bases; unmatched junction nucleotides: 6. CDR3 DNA: TGTGCCAGTAGTACTACAGGGGGGCCCGGAAACACCATATATTTT. Its protein product is CASSTTGGPGNTIYF.

This chain joins TRBV19 and TRBJ1-5, with TRBD1 matching 8 bases. Trimming took 4 bases from V and 4 from J; bases not matched to a gene: 6. The CDR3 is 15 residues long. Germline CDR1 and CDR2: LNHDA and SQIVND (reference sequence). This chain's CDR3 is CASSTGQGVNQPQHF. In nucleotides, the CDR3 is TGTGCCAGTAGTACTGGACAGGGAGTAAATCAGCCCCAGCATTTT.

A remark on this clone: Relative to the germline gene, one junction end is altered; a read error may explain this. The chain has TRBV7-7 and TRBJ2-1, with D possibly TRBD1 on 5 matching bases. Germline V lookup: CDR1 SSHAT, CDR2 FNYEAQ (reference sequence). The CDR3 is made up of 14 amino acids. CDR3 bases: TGTGCTAGCAGCTTGAGAAGGGGTTCGGGTGAGCAGTTCTTC. It encodes CASSLRRGSGEQFF.

In its sample, this clone was seen once. The DNA of the CDR3 is TGTGCCTGGAGTTTAGGACAGGGGGACACTGAAGCTTTCTTT. Its protein product is CAWSLGQGDTEAFF. V gene TRBV30 combines with J gene TRBJ1-1; 10 bases are shared with TRBD1. Trimming cost V 2 bases and J 3 bases; bases outside gene matches: 3. Germline V gene sequence: CDR1 GTSNPN, CDR2 SVGIG (reference sequence). The CDR3 sequence is 14 residues long.

The chain uses TRBV30 and TRBJ2-2, with D possibly matching TRBD2 (6 bases). Germline CDR1 GTSNPN, CDR2 SVGIG (reference sequence). The CDR3 loop spans 18 amino acids. Trimming cost V 5 bases and J 5 bases, with 27 bases left between them. The CDR3 sequence: CAWVRTAGRLKGTGELFF. CDR3 nucleotide sequence: TGTGCCTGGGTCCGCACGGCAGGGAGGTTAAAGGGGACCGGGGAGCTGTTTTTT.

This clone has just a few counts. The rearrangement links TRBV6-1 to TRBJ2-7, with a weak D call TRBD2 (6 bases). CDR3 size: 11 residues. Germline lookup yields CDR1 MNHNS and CDR2 SASEGT. The germline V and J ends were trimmed by 8 bases and 6 bases, with 11 bases remaining between them. The DNA for the CDR3 is TGTGCCAGCCAGTGGGGAGGCGAGCAGTACTTC. Translation: CASQWGGEQYF.

V is TRBV28 and J is TRBJ2-5; D might be TRBD1 (6 bases). Trimming left V 3 bases short and J 4 bases short, with 18 bases between. CDR1 MDHEN and CDR2 SYDVKM come from the germline V gene. CDR3 length: 16 amino acids. CDR3 nucleotide sequence: TGTGCCAGCAGTTTCCGCCAGCCGACAGGAAGAGAGACCCAGTACTTC. As protein: CASSFRQPTGRETQYF. Together with reference TRBV28 and TRBJ2-5, the CDR3 gives the full variable domain: DVKVTQSSRYLVKRTGEKVFLECVQDMDHENMFWYRQDPGLGLRLIYFSYDVKMKEKGDIPEGYSVSREKKERFSLILESASTNQTSMYLCASSFRQPTGRETQYFGPGTRLLVL.